Listed here are 14 T cell receptor beta chains from one sample, sequenced in a study of human T cells and chemical hapten exposure. Time point meaning: patch test 1, 2 weeks after DPC sensitization. The treatment is: therapeutic diphenylcyclopropenone sensitization with weekly scalp DPC. TCRdb used MiXCR to reprocess the RACE reads, holding one entry per CDR3 protein. The sample includes about 120,000 distinct CDR3 sequences, roughly an eighth of them seen just once. The sample here was whole blood, taken in connection with sensitization to the hapten diphenylcyclopropenone (DPC). These receptors were obtained from a young man with alopecia areata. Some clones in this sample may be carry-over from other donors' samples.

This clonotype has a handful of counts. The V and J genes are TRBV2 and TRBJ2-1; 9 nucleotides align to TRBD2. Germline loops: CDR1 SNHLY, CDR2 FYNNEI. The CDR3 has 16 residues. With 7 bases clipped from V and 6 bases from J, the junction kept 13 bases outside the gene matches. CDR3 DNA: TGTGCCAGCATAGAGGGGCCGGGACTAGCTAGCAATGAGCAGTTCTTC. This translates into CASIEGPGLASNEQFF.

This rearrangement joins TRBV4-3 to TRBJ2-5; 9 bases fit TRBD2. The germline gives CDR1 LGHNA, CDR2 YSLEER. Germline trimming cut 0 bases from V and 3 bases from J; bases unmatched to any gene: 8. The CDR3 contains 17 residues. As DNA, the CDR3 is TGCGCCAGCAGCCAAGACCCAGCGGGGGGACTAAAAGAGACCCAGTACTTC. This codes for CASSQDPAGGLKETQYF.

V usage is TRBV2 and J usage is TRBJ1-2; tentative D call: TRBD1 (6 bases). Germline assignment: CDR1 SNHLY and CDR2 FYNNEI. The V gene lost 3 bases and the J gene lost 5 bases, with 10 bases spanning the gap. The length of the CDR3 is 13 residues. The CDR3 is CASSDDRPYGYTF. The CDR3, as DNA: TGTGCCAGCAGTGATGACAGGCCGTATGGCTACACCTTC.

V gene TRBV29-1 combines with J gene TRBJ2-7; maybe TRBD2 (6 bases). V lost 3 bases, J lost 4 bases, and 13 bases lay in between. The length of the CDR3 is 13 residues. Germline V gene data show CDR1 as SQVTM and CDR2 as ANQGSEA. CDR3 DNA: TGCAGCGTTGAGGACTCGGGAGTTTACGAGCAGTACTTC. This translates into CSVEDSGVYEQYF.

The V and J genes are TRBV2 and TRBJ1-1; D remains unclear. The CDR3 is 14 residues long. CDR1 and CDR2 from the germline V gene are SNHLY and FYNNEI. V was trimmed by 1 base and J by 2 bases, leaving 8 bases between them. The chain's CDR3 is CASSEGQTNTEAFF. The CDR3 region has the DNA TGTGCCAGCAGTGAAGGGCAGACCAACACTGAAGCTTTCTTT. Together with reference TRBV2 and TRBJ1-1, the CDR3 gives the full variable domain: EPEVTQTPSHQVTQMGQEVILRCVPISNHLYFYWYRQILGQKVEFLVSFYNNEISEKSEIFDDQFSVERPDGSNFTLKIRSTKLEDSAMYFCASSEGQTNTEAFFGQGTRLTVV.

There are a few counts of this clonotype. V usage is TRBV9 and J usage is TRBJ1-1; TRBD1 agrees at 7 bases. The CDR3 totals 13 residues. Germline CDR1 and CDR2: SGDLS and YYNGEE. V shed 2 bases and J 4 bases; nucleotides not matched to a gene: 2. The CDR3 DNA is TGTGCCAGCAGCGTTACAGGGGCCACTGAAGCTTTCTTT. Translating it yields CASSVTGATEAFF. The whole variable domain, remainder taken from reference TRBV9 and TRBJ1-1, is DSGVTQTPKHLITATGQRVTLRCSPRSGDLSVYWYQQSLDQGLQFLIQYYNGEERAKGNILERFSAQQFPDLHSELNLSSLELGDSALYFCASSVTGATEAFFGQGTRLTVV.

This sequence joins TRBV6-4 and TRBJ2-2; TRBD1 matches at 7 bases. The germline V gene encodes CDR1 MRHNA and CDR2 SNTAGT. The CDR3 has 15 residues. With V trimmed by 0 bases and J by 4 bases, 2 bases remained unmatched. The DNA for the CDR3 is TGTGCCAGCAGTGACTCTGACAGGGCCACCGGGGAGCTGTTTTTT. Translating gives CASSDSDRATGELFF.

Concerning this clonotype itself: At one of its ends the junction is not consistent with the germline gene, which may arise from a read error. The rearrangement uses TRBV9 and TRBJ2-2; D is ambiguous. This CDR3 has 13 amino acids. The germline gives CDR1 SGDLS, CDR2 YYNGEE. The CDR3 region is CASSVGTDGEPFF. The CDR3 DNA follows: TGTGCCAGCAGCGTTGGAACGGATGGAGAGCCGTTTTTT.

This clonotype was recorded at least ten times. The V gene is TRBV7-7, the J gene TRBJ2-2, with 7 positions matching TRBD1. The CDR3 has 15 residues. J was trimmed by 4 bases and V by 4 bases; bases with no gene match: 6. Germline V CDR1 and CDR2: SSHAT, FNYEAQ (reference sequence). The CDR3: CASSSDRDVTGELFF. CDR3 sequence (DNA): TGTGCCAGCAGCTCCGACAGGGATGTCACCGGGGAGCTGTTTTTT.

The chain combines TRBV12-3 or TRBV12-4 with TRBJ2-2; weak D call: TRBD2 (6 bases). This CDR3 is 14 amino acids long. V lost 5 bases and J 8 bases, leaving 15 bases between the germline ends. The CDR3, as DNA: TGTGCCAGCAGTCTCGGGACTCTTCCGGGGGAGCTGTTTTTT. It translates to CASSLGTLPGELFF.

This clonotype was found many times. The chain uses TRBV28 and TRBJ2-4; perhaps TRBD1 as D (5 bases). The CDR3 is 14 amino acids. Per germline, CDR1 MDHEN and CDR2 SYDVKM. Between the trimmed V and J ends, which lost 3 bases and 4 bases, there was a span of 10 bases. CDR3 bases: TGTGCCAGCAGTTTGAGGCAGGGTAAAAACATTCAGTACTTC. Residues: CASSLRQGKNIQYF.

J is TRBJ2-1 and V is TRBV5-1; TRBD2 is a possible D gene (7 bases). The CDR3 covers 18 residues. V shed 2 bases and J shed 2 bases, with 20 bases lying between them. Germline assignment: CDR1 SGHRS and CDR2 YFSETQ. The CDR3 DNA follows: TGCGCCAGCAGCTTTTTGTCGGTGGCGGGGGCCACCTACAATGAGCAGTTCTTC. Amino acid sequence: CASSFLSVAGATYNEQFF. The full variable domain, in which reference TRBV5-1 and TRBJ2-1 provide the parts outside the CDR3, is KAGVTQTPRYLIKTRGQQVTLSCSPISGHRSVSWYQQTPGQGLQFLFEYFSETQRNKGNFPGRFSGRQFSNSRSEMNVSTLELGDSALYLCASSFLSVAGATYNEQFFGPGTRLTVL.

The sample holds a few counts of this clonotype. The chain recombines TRBV12-5 with TRBJ2-5; a weak D match, TRBD2 (6 bases). This CDR3 contains 14 residues. Looked up from germline, CDR1 is LGHNT and CDR2 is FRNRAP. V was clipped by 6 bases and J by 2 bases, with 13 bases between them. The CDR3 DNA reads as TGTGCTAGTGGGGGGGACTGGCGGCAAGAGACCCAGTACTTC. Translated, it gives CASGGDWRQETQYF.

J is TRBJ2-3 and V is TRBV7-2; a possible D gene is TRBD1 (6 bases). The CDR3 runs to 16 residues. Germline loops: CDR1 SGHTA, CDR2 FQGNSA. Trimming left V 5 bases short and J 0 bases short, with 15 bases between. For the CDR3, the DNA is TGTGCCAGCAGCGCCCATCAGGGGCCTAGCACAGATACGCAGTATTTT. Encoded protein: CASSAHQGPSTDTQYF.